A selection of T cell receptor beta chains follows, all from one sample in a study of T cells in Graves' hyperthyroidism and ophthalmopathy. TCRdb itself ran the multiplex PCR reads through MiXCR, one entry per CDR3 protein. The data show hundreds of thousands of distinct CDR3 sequences, approximately 15% seen once. The sequencing input was blood. The receptors here all came from a woman between 18 and 30 years old with Graves' hyperthyroidism. Both conserved end residues are part of each CDR3. D genes are given only for firm matches. Size values are once, few and many counts, or a class for expanded clones, and some rows have none.

>TRBJ2-5|TRBD2|TRBV28|many
CASSLFSGGFQETQYF
TGTGCCAGCAGTTTATTTTCGGGAGGATTTCAAGAGACCCAGTACTTC
>TRBJ2-1|-|TRBV10-2|few
CASNVGSSYNEQFF
TGCGCCAGCAACGTCGGTAGCTCCTACAATGAGCAGTTCTTC
>TRBJ2-7|-|TRBV5-1|few
CASSLERTYYEQYF
TGCGCCAGCAGCTTGGAACGGACTTACTACGAGCAGTACTTC
>TRBJ2-3|-|TRBV10-3|-
CATGGTDTQYF
TGTGCCACGGGGGGCACAGATACGCAGTATTTT
>TRBJ2-5|-|TRBV5-1|-
CASSRTTAQETQYF
TGCGCCAGCAGCAGAACGACAGCCCAAGAGACCCAGTACTTC
>TRBJ2-1|-|TRBV3-1|-
CASSQMGAYNEQFF
TGTGCCAGCAGCCAGATGGGAGCCTACAATGAGCAGTTCTTC
>TRBJ2-1|TRBD1|TRBV9|few
CASSATGTGISETQFF
TGTGCCAGCAGCGCAACCGGGACAGGGATTTCGGAGACCCAGTTCTTC
>TRBJ2-1|-|TRBV24-1|few
CATSDVRLPSGEQFF
TGTGCCACCAGTGATGTCAGGCTCCCGAGTGGTGAGCAGTTCTTC
>TRBJ2-5|-|TRBV27|many
CASSLSTQETQYF
TGTGCCAGCAGTTTATCGACCCAGGAGACCCAGTACTTC
>TRBJ2-7|-|TRBV19|-
CATREAAFSYEQYF
TGTGCCACCCGCGAGGCAGCTTTCTCCTACGAGCAGTACTTC
>TRBJ1-4|TRBD1|TRBV4-1|few
CASSQGARDRVNEKLFF
TGCGCCAGCAGCCAAGGGGCCCGGGACAGGGTTAATGAAAAACTGTTTTTT
>TRBJ1-6|-|TRBV27|-
CASSFRMGQAPGPLHF
TGTGCCAGCAGTTTTCGTATGGGTCAGGCCCCCGGTCCCCTCCACTTT
>TRBJ1-4|TRBD1|TRBV19|few
CASSIKETGYAKLFF
TGTGCCAGTAGTATAAAGGAGACAGGGTATGCAAAACTGTTTTTT
>TRBJ2-1|-|TRBV6-2/TRBV6-3|-
CASSPRGPEGGNEQFF
TGTGCCAGCAGTCCTCGCGGACCCGAAGGGGGGAATGAGCAGTTCTTC
>TRBJ2-1|TRBD1|TRBV29-1|-
CSIPGTGGSNEQFF
TGCAGCATCCCCGGGACAGGTGGGAGCAATGAGCAGTTCTTC
>TRBJ2-5|-|TRBV27|-
CASSTWFVGWQYF
TGTGCCAGCAGCACTTGGTTCGTCGGCTGGCAGTACTTC
>TRBJ2-7|-|TRBV4-1|-
CASSQGRQTAYEQYF
TGCGCCAGCAGCCAAGGTAGACAGACAGCCTACGAGCAGTACTTC
>TRBJ2-1|-|TRBV12-3/TRBV12-4|-
CASSLEQPRPDGGQFF
TGTGCCAGCAGTTTAGAGCAGCCCCGACCCGACGGCGGGCAGTTCTTC
>TRBJ1-5|-|TRBV6-2/TRBV6-3|few
CASEGSSYSNQPQHF
TGTGCCAGCGAGGGCAGTTCCTATAGCAATCAGCCCCAGCATTTT